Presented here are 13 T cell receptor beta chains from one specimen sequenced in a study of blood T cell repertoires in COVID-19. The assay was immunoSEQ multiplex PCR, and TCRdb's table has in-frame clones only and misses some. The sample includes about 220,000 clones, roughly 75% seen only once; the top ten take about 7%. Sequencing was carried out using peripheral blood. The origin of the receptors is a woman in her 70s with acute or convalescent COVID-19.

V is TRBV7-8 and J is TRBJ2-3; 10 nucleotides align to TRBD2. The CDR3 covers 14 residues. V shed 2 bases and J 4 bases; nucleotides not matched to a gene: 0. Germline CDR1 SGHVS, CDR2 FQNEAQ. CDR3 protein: CASSLLAGADTQYF. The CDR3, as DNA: TGTGCCAGCAGCTTACTAGCGGGGGCAGATACGCAGTATTTT.

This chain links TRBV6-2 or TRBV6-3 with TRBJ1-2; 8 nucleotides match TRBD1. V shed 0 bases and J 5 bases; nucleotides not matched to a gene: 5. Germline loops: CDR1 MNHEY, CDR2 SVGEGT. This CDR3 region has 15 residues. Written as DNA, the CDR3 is TGTGCCAGCAGTTACTCCTCCAGGGGGCCTTATGGCTACACCTTC. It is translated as CASSYSSRGPYGYTF.

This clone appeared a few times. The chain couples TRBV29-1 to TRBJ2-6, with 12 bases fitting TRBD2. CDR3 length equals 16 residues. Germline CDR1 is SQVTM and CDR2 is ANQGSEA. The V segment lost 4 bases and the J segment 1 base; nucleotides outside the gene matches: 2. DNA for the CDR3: TGCAGCGTTGCTAGCGGGGGGGGATCTGGGGCCAACGTCCTGACTTTC. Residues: CSVASGGGSGANVLTF.

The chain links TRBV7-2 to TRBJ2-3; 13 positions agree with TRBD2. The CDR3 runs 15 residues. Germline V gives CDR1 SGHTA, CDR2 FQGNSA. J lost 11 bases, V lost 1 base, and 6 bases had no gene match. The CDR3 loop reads CASSLEGTSGARQYF. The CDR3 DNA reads TGTGCCAGCAGCTTAGAAGGGACTAGCGGGGCGAGGCAGTATTTT.

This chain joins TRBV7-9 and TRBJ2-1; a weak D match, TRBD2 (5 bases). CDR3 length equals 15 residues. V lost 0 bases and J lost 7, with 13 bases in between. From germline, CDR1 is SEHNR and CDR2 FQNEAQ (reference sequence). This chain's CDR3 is CASSLASIPGNEQFF. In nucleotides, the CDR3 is TGTGCCAGCAGCTTAGCGTCCATACCGGGGAATGAGCAGTTCTTC. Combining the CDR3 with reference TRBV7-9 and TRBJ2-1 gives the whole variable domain DTGVSQNPRHKITKRGQNVTFRCDPISEHNRLYWYRQTLGQGPEFLTYFQNEAQLEKSRLLSDRFSAERPKGSFSTLEIQRTEQGDSAMYLCASSLASIPGNEQFFGPGTRLTVL.

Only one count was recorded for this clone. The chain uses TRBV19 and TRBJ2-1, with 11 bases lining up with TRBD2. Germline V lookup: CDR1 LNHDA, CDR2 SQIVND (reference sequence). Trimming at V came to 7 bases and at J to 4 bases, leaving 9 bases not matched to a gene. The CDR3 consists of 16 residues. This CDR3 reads CASTARVAGGYNEQFF. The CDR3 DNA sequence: TGTGCCAGTACCGCCAGGGTAGCGGGGGGGTACAATGAGCAGTTCTTC.

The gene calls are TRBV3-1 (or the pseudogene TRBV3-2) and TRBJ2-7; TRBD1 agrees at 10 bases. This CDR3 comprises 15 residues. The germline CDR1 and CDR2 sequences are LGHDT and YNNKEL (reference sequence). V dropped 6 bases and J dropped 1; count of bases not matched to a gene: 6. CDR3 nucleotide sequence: TGTGCCAGCAGACAGGGGACAGGGGTTTCCTACGAGCAGTACTTC. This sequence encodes CASRQGTGVSYEQYF.

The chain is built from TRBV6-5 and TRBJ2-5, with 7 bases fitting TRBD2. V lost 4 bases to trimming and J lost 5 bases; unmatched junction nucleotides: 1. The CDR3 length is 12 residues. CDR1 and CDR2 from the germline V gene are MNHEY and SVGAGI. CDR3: CASSLRGETQYF. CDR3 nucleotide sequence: TGTGCCAGCAGTTTGCGGGGGGAGACCCAGTACTTC.

DNA for the CDR3: TGTGCCTGGAATCGGGGGACAGATACGCAGTATTTT. Translated: CAWNRGTDTQYF. The gene calls are TRBV30 and TRBJ2-3, with a possible D match to TRBD2 (6 bases). Germline V CDR1 and CDR2: GTSNPN, SVGIG (reference sequence). V dropped 4 bases and J dropped 3 bases, with 8 bases sitting between them. This CDR3 contains 12 residues.

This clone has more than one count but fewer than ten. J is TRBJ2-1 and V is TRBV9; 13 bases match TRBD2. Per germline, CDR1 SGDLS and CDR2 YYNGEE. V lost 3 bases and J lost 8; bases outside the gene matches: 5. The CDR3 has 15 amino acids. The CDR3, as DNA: TGTGCCAGCAGCGGACGACTAGCGGGGGGTTATGAGCAGTTCTTC. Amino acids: CASSGRLAGGYEQFF.

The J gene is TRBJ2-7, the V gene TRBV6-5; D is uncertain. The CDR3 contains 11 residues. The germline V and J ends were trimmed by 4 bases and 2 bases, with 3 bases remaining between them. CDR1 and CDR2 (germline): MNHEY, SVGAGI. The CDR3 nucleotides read TGTGCCAGCAGTTCCACCTACGAGCAGTACTTC. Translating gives CASSSTYEQYF.

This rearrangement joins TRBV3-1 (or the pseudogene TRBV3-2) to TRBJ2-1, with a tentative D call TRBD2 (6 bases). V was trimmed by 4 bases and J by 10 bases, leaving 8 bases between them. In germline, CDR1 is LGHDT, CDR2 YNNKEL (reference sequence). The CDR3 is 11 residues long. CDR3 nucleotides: TGTGCCAGCAGCCGCGCGGGGGAGCAGTTCTTC. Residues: CASSRAGEQFF.

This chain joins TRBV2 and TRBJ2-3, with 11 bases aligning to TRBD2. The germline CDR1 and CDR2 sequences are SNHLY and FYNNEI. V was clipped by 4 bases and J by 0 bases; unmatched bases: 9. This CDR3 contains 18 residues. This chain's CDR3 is CASSAGLAGGSSTDTQYF. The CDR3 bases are TGTGCCAGCAGTGCTGGGCTAGCGGGGGGCTCTAGCACAGATACGCAGTATTTT.